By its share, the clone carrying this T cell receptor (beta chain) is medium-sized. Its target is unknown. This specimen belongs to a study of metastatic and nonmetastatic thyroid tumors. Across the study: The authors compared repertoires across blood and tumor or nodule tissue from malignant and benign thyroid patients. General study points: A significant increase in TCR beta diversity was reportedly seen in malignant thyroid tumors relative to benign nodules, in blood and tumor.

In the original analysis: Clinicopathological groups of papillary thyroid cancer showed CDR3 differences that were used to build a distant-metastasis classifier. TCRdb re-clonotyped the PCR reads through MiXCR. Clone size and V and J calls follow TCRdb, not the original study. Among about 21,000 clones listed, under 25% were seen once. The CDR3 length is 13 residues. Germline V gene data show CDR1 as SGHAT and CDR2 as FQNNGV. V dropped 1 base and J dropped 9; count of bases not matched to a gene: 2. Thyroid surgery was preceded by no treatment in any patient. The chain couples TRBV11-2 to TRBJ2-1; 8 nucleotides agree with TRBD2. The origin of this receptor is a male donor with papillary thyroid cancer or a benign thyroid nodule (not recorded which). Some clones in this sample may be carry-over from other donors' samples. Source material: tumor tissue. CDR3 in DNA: TGTGCCAGCAGCTTAGCGGGAGGGGGTGAGCAGTTCTTC. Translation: CASSLAGGGEQFF.